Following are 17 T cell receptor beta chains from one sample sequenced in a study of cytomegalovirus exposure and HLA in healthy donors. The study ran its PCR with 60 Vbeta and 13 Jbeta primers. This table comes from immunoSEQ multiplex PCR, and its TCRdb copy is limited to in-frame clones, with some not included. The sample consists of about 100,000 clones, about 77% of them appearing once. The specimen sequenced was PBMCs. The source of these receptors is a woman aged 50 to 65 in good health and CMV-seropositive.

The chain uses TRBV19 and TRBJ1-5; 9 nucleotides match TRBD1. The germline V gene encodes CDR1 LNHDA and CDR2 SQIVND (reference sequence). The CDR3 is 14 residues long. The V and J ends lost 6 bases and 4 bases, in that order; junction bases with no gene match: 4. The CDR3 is CASRYGTGNQPQHF. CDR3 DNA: TGTGCCAGTAGATACGGGACAGGGAATCAGCCCCAGCATTTT.

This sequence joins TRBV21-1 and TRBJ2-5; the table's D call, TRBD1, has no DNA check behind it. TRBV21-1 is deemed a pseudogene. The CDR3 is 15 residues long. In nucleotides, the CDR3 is TGTGCCAGCAGCCAGGGGACGGGCAGGCAAGAGACCCAGTACTTC. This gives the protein CASSQGTGRQETQYF.

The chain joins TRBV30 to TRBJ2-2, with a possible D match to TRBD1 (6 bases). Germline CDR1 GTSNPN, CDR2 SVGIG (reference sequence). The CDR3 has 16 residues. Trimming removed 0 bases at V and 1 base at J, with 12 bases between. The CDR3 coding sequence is TGTGCCTGGAGTGTAATAGGGGGTAAGAACACCGGGGAGCTGTTTTTT. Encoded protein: CAWSVIGGKNTGELFF.

The CDR3 loop is CASSPLGAGAETQYF. CDR3 DNA sequence: TGTGCCAGCAGCCCCCTGGGAGCGGGAGCAGAGACCCAGTACTTC. The V gene is TRBV9, the J gene TRBJ2-5, with TRBD2 matching 8 bases. The trim removed 4 bases at V and 4 bases at J, leaving 9 bases unmatched. In germline, CDR1 is SGDLS, CDR2 YYNGEE. This CDR3 comprises 15 residues.

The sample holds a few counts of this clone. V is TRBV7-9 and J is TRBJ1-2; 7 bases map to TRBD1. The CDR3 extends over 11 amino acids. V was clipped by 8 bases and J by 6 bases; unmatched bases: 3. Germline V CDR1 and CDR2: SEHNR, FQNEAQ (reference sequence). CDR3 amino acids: CASGGTDGYTF. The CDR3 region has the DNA TGTGCCAGCGGGGGGACAGATGGCTACACCTTC.

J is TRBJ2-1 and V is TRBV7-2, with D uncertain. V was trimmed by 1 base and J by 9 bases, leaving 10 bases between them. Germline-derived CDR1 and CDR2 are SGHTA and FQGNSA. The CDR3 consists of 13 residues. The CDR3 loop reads CASSLGEMSEQFF. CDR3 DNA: TGTGCCAGCAGCTTAGGCGAGATGTCTGAGCAGTTCTTC.

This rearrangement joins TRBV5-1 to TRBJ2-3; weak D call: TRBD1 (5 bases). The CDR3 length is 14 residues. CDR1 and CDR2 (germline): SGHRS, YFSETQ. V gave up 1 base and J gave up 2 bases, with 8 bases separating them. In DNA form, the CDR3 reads TGCGCCAGCAGCTTGAGGGGCTCCACAGATACGCAGTATTTT. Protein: CASSLRGSTDTQYF. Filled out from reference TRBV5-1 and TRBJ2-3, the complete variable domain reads KAGVTQTPRYLIKTRGQQVTLSCSPISGHRSVSWYQQTPGQGLQFLFEYFSETQRNKGNFPGRFSGRQFSNSRSEMNVSTLELGDSALYLCASSLRGSTDTQYFGPGTRLTVL.

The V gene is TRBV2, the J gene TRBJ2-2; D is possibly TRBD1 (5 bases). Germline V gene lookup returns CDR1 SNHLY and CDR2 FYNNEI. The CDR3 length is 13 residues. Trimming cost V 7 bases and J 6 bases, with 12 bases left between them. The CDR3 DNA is TGTGCCAGCACCCCGGACACTCCCGGGGAGCTGTTTTTT. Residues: CASTPDTPGELFF.

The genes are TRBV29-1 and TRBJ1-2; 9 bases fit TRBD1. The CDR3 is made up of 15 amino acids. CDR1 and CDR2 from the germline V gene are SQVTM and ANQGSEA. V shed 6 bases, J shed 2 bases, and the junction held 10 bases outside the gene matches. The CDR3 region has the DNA TGCAGCGTATGGGGACAGGGAGCGTCCAACTATGGCTACACCTTC. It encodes CSVWGQGASNYGYTF. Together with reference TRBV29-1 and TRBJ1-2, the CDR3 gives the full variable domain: SAVISQKPSRDICQRGTSLTIQCQVDSQVTMMFWYRQQPGQSLTLIATANQGSEATYESGFVIDKFPISRPNLTFSTLTVSNMSPEDSSIYLCSVWGQGASNYGYTFGSGTRLTVV.

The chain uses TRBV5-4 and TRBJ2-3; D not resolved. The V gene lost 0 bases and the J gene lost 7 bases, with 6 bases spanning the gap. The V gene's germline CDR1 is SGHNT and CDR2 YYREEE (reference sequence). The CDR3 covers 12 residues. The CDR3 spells CASSLERNTQYF. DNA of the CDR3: TGTGCCAGCAGCTTGGAGAGAAATACGCAGTATTTT. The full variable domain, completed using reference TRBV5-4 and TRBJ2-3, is ETGVTQSPTHLIKTRGQQVTLRCSSQSGHNTVSWYQQALGQGPQFIFQYYREEENGRGNFPPRFSGLQFPNYSSELNVNALELDDSALYLCASSLERNTQYFGPGTRLTVL.

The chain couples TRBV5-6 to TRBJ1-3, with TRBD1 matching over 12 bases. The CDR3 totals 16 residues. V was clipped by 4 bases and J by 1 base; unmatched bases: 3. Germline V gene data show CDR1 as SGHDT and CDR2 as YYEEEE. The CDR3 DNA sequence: TGTGCCAGCAGCCAGGGACAGGGGGCTTCTGGAAACACCATATATTTT. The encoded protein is CASSQGQGASGNTIYF. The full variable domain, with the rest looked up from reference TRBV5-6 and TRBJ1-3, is DAGVTQSPTHLIKTRGQQVTLRCSPKSGHDTVSWYQQALGQGPQFIFQYYEEEERQRGNFPDRFSGHQFPNYSSELNVNALLLGDSALYLCASSQGQGASGNTIYFGEGSWLTVV.

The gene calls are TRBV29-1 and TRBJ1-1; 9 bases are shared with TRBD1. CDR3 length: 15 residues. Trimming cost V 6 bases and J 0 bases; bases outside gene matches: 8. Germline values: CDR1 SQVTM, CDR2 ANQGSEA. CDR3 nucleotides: TGCAGCGTCGAGAGAGGGACAGGGATGAACACTGAAGCTTTCTTT. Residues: CSVERGTGMNTEAFF.

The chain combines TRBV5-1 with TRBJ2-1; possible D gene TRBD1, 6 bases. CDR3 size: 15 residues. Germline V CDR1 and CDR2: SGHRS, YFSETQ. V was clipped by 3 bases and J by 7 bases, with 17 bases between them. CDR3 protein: CASSSNDRSGNEQFF. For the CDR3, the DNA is TGCGCCAGCAGCTCAAACGACAGGTCAGGGAATGAGCAGTTCTTC.

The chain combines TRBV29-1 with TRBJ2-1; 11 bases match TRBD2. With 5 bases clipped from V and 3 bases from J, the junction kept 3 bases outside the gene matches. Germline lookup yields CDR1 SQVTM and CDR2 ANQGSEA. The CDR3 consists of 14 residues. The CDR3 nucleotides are TGCAGCGTTCAAACTAGCGGGAGCTACAATGAGCAGTTCTTC. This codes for CSVQTSGSYNEQFF.

The chain's CDR3 is CSVGKGAGGYTF. CDR3 bases: TGCAGCGTCGGAAAGGGGGCGGGAGGCTACACCTTC. J is TRBJ1-2 and V is TRBV29-1, with 7 bases identical to TRBD1. With 6 bases clipped from V and 8 bases from J, the junction kept 9 bases outside the gene matches. This CDR3 has 12 residues. Germline-derived CDR1 and CDR2 are SQVTM and ANQGSEA.

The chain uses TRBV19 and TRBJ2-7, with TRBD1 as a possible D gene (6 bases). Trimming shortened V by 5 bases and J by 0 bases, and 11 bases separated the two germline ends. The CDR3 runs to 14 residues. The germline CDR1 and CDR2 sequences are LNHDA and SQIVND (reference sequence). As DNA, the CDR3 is TGTGCCAGTAGTCCTCGGACAGACTCCTACGAGCAGTACTTC. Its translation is CASSPRTDSYEQYF.

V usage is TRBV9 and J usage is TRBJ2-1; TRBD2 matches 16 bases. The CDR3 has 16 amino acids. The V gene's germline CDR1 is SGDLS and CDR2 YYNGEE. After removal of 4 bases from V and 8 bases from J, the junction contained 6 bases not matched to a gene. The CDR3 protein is CASSHGTSGRADEQFF. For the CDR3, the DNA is TGTGCCAGCAGCCACGGGACTAGCGGGAGGGCCGATGAGCAGTTCTTC.